This T cell receptor beta chain emerged from a study of blood T cells in healthy people across ages. Overall study findings and caveats: Any conclusive comparison of naive versus antigen-experienced cells was prevented by using unsorted PBMCs.

Combining a sample-barcoded 5' primer with a J-beta primer mix, a second PCR ran for roughly 7 to 11 cycles. Using its own MiXCR run on the 5' RACE reads, TCRdb lists one record per CDR3 protein. The repertoire consists of 600,000 to 900,000 distinct CDR3 sequences, with under 30% occurring once and the leading ten covering less than 3.5%. On this clonotype: Antigen specificity is unknown.

These records were also assigned to another study, of T cells of mothers and their children.

Sequenced sample: blood. The clonotype was recovered from a boy younger than 18 in good health.

The CDR3 spells CASRDSGQTSTEAFF. CDR3 bases: TGCGCCAGCAGGGACTCGGGACAGACGAGCACTGAAGCTTTCTTT. This chain uses TRBV5-1 with TRBJ1-1; the match to TRBD1 covers 7 bases. From germline, CDR1 is SGHRS and CDR2 YFSETQ. V gave up 5 bases and J gave up 4 bases; unmatched junction bases: 11. This CDR3 spans 15 amino acids.